These 31 T cell receptor beta chains share one sample of origin, sequenced in a study of blood T cell repertoires in COVID-19 (dated by TCRdb to 2019 to 2021). The receptor library was made with the immunoSEQ multiplex PCR assay. In TCRdb, the immuneACCESS table is reduced to in-frame sequences with V and J assigned. These tables do not hold every clone; where another copy was compared, an unresolved V gene accounts for under half, and the others remain unexplained. In this sample the table shows roughly 310,000 clones, roughly 90% of which occur a single time. The top ten hold 2.6% of the sample. Sequencing was carried out using PBMCs or T cells enriched from blood (not recorded which). The receptors shown here come from a man between 60 and 75 years old who had recovered from COVID-19.

The rearrangement joins TRBV6-5 to TRBJ1-2; TRBD1 agrees at 9 bases. The CDR3 spans 14 residues. Germline V CDR1 and CDR2: MNHEY, SVGAGI. J lost 8 bases, V lost 6 bases, and 10 bases had no gene match. CDR3 loop: CASSRQGVSPGYTF. DNA of the CDR3: TGTGCCAGCAGCCGACAGGGGGTTTCTCCCGGCTACACCTTC.

The chain uses TRBV11-2 and TRBJ1-1; 9 bases are shared with TRBD1. V lost 2 bases to trimming and J lost 5 bases; unmatched junction nucleotides: 12. This CDR3 comprises 17 residues. Germline CDR1 SGHAT, CDR2 FQNNGV. The CDR3 nucleotides are TGTGCCAGCAGCTTAACCGACAGGGGGTTTACTAGAACTGAAGCTTTCTTT. It specifies CASSLTDRGFTRTEAFF.

This sequence joins TRBV5-8 and TRBJ2-7; a weak D match, TRBD1 (5 bases). CDR3 length equals 12 residues. V was cut by 0 bases and J by 11 bases, with 12 bases left in between. Germline loops: CDR1 SGHTS, CDR2 YDEGEE. CDR3 sequence: CASSLARQGEYF. DNA of the CDR3: TGTGCCAGCAGCTTGGCCCGACAAGGGGAGTACTTC.

CDR3 DNA: TGCAGTGCTAGAGGGGCCCACGAGCAGTACTTC. This sequence encodes CSARGAHEQYF. The rearrangement links TRBV20-1 to TRBJ2-7; D gene ambiguous. Deletions cut 1 base from V and 5 bases from J, with 6 bases between. In germline, CDR1 is DFQATT, CDR2 SNEGSKA (reference sequence). The CDR3 runs 11 residues.

The V gene is TRBV30, the J gene TRBJ2-2, with D maybe TRBD1 (7 bases). The germline gives CDR1 GTSNPN, CDR2 SVGIG (reference sequence). The CDR3 runs 14 residues. The V end was cut by 5 bases, the J end by 5 bases, with 15 bases between. The CDR3 here is CAWGGTAATGELFF. The CDR3 coding sequence is TGTGCCTGGGGGGGGACAGCTGCTACCGGGGAGCTGTTTTTT.

J is TRBJ1-2 and V is TRBV7-2; D is possibly TRBD1 (6 bases). CDR1 SGHTA and CDR2 FQGNSA come from the germline V gene. CDR3 length: 17 amino acids. The germline V and J ends were trimmed by 5 bases and 4 bases, with 23 bases remaining between them. CDR3 coding DNA: TGTGCCAGCAGCCCCCAGGTGGGGGCCGTCGGGCGCTATGGCTACACCTTC. It codes for CASSPQVGAVGRYGYTF. The full variable domain, with the rest looked up from reference TRBV7-2 and TRBJ1-2, is GAGVSQSPSNKVTEKGKDVELRCDPISGHTALYWYRQSLGQGLEFLIYFQGNSAPDKSGLPSDRFSAERTGGSVSTLTIQRTQQEDSAVYLCASSPQVGAVGRYGYTFGSGTRLTVV.

This clone was counted a single time. This chain uses TRBV5-5 with TRBJ2-7, with D possibly matching TRBD1 (7 bases). Per the germline V gene, CDR1 is SGHKS and CDR2 is YYEKEE (reference sequence). V was clipped by 0 bases and J by 6 bases, with 13 bases between them. This CDR3 has 14 residues. CDR3 residues: CASSLGGTAGEQYF. The CDR3 region has the DNA TGTGCCAGCAGCTTGGGGGGGACAGCGGGCGAGCAGTACTTC.

The genes are TRBV30 and TRBJ1-6; tentative D call: TRBD1 (5 bases). CDR1 and CDR2 (germline): GTSNPN, SVGIG (reference sequence). V lost 0 bases and J lost 10, with 13 bases in between. The CDR3 runs 14 residues. The CDR3 is CAWSVPGFGSPLHF. Here the CDR3 DNA reads TGTGCCTGGAGTGTGCCAGGGTTTGGATCACCCCTCCACTTT.

This clone came up a few times. DNA for the CDR3: TGCGCCAGCAGCCGAGGACAGGAGAACACTGAAGCTTTCTTT. Translated: CASSRGQENTEAFF. The chain joins TRBV5-1 to TRBJ1-1, with TRBD1 matching over 7 bases. Germline trimming cut 4 bases from V and 1 base from J; bases unmatched to any gene: 4. CDR1 and CDR2 (germline): SGHRS, YFSETQ. The CDR3 runs to 14 residues.

V is TRBV4-1 and J is TRBJ1-2; no definite D call. Trimming took off 0 bases at V and 0 bases at J, with 11 bases between the two ends. Germline-derived CDR1 and CDR2 are MGHRA and YSYEKL. This CDR3 spans 16 amino acids. The CDR3 DNA reads as TGCGCCAGCAGCCAAGATAGGCGGGCAGCTAACTATGGCTACACCTTC. It encodes CASSQDRRAANYGYTF.

The V gene is TRBV6-2 or TRBV6-3, the J gene TRBJ1-2, with TRBD1 matching over 7 bases. The junction had 2 bases not matched to a gene; V was cut back by 0 bases and J by 4 bases. Looked up from germline, CDR1 is MNHEY and CDR2 is SVGEGT. CDR3 length equals 14 residues. The CDR3 DNA follows: TGTGCCAGCAGTTACTCCGGGACAGCCTATGGCTACACCTTC. It yields the protein CASSYSGTAYGYTF.

V and J are TRBV30 and TRBJ2-1, with 9 nucleotides matching TRBD1. J was trimmed by 7 bases and V by 1 base; bases with no gene match: 5. The germline gives CDR1 GTSNPN, CDR2 SVGIG (reference sequence). The CDR3 spans 14 residues. CDR3 DNA sequence: TGTGCCTGGAGTGGCGGACAGGGGTCAAATGAGCAGTTCTTC. Its protein is CAWSGGQGSNEQFF.

The V call is TRBV24-1, the J call TRBJ2-2; TRBD1 might be the D (6 bases). Germline CDR1 is KGHDR and CDR2 is SFDVKD. Trimming took off 7 bases at V and 2 bases at J, with 7 bases between the two ends. The CDR3 covers 13 residues. The CDR3 DNA reads TGTGCCACCAGGGACAGCAACACCGGGGAGCTGTTTTTT. Translating gives CATRDSNTGELFF.

The chain has TRBV7-2 and TRBJ2-7; 7 bases line up with TRBD2. CDR3 length equals 15 residues. The germline V gene encodes CDR1 SGHTA and CDR2 FQGNSA. V lost 0 bases, J lost 0 bases, and 2 bases stayed unmatched. The CDR3 loop is CASSLAPGGSYEQYF. The CDR3, as DNA: TGTGCCAGCAGCTTAGCGCCGGGGGGCTCCTACGAGCAGTACTTC.

The chain joins TRBV7-9 to TRBJ2-6, with 9 bases aligning to TRBD1. The V gene end was trimmed by 4 bases and the J gene end by 2 bases; junction bases not matched to a gene: 9. This CDR3 spans 18 amino acids. Germline V CDR1 and CDR2: SEHNR, FQNEAQ (reference sequence). The CDR3 coding sequence is TGTGCCAGCAGCTCCACCGGGACAGGGAGGGCTGGGGCCAACGTCCTGACTTTC. Translated: CASSSTGTGRAGANVLTF.

The rearrangement joins TRBV5-1 to TRBJ1-1, with D possibly TRBD1 on 5 matching bases. CDR3 size: 13 residues. Trimming removed 5 bases at V and 11 bases at J, with 19 bases between. Per germline, CDR1 SGHRS and CDR2 YFSETQ. DNA of the CDR3: TGCGCCAGCAGGGGGGGAAGTTCACAGGACGCTTTCTTT. It specifies CASRGGSSQDAFF. Full variable domain (remainder filled in from reference TRBV5-1 and TRBJ1-1): KAGVTQTPRYLIKTRGQQVTLSCSPISGHRSVSWYQQTPGQGLQFLFEYFSETQRNKGNFPGRFSGRQFSNSRSEMNVSTLELGDSALYLCASRGGSSQDAFFGQGTRLTVV.

In this sample, this clone turned up once. The V gene is TRBV7-2, the J gene TRBJ2-3; weak D call: TRBD2 (5 bases). V was clipped by 1 base and J by 2 bases, with 13 bases between them. Per the germline V gene, CDR1 is SGHTA and CDR2 is FQGNSA. The CDR3 spans 16 residues. The CDR3: CASSLVASQVTDTQYF. The CDR3 DNA reads TGTGCCAGCAGCTTAGTCGCTAGCCAGGTCACAGATACGCAGTATTTT.

The chain links TRBV6-5 to TRBJ1-2; tentative D call: TRBD1 (5 bases). The ends were cut back, 0 bases at V and 4 bases at J, with 12 bases in the middle. Germline-derived CDR1 and CDR2 are MNHEY and SVGAGI. CDR3 length: 15 amino acids. Here the CDR3 reads CASSYSTGQVYGYTF. The CDR3 region has the DNA TGTGCCAGCAGTTACTCGACCGGACAAGTCTATGGCTACACCTTC.

This chain links TRBV30 with TRBJ1-6; 7 bases map to TRBD1. Germline V gives CDR1 GTSNPN, CDR2 SVGIG (reference sequence). This CDR3 contains 15 residues. With V trimmed by 0 bases and J by 7 bases, 6 bases remained unmatched. The CDR3: CAWSVRQGGNSPLHF. CDR3 bases: TGTGCCTGGAGTGTTCGACAGGGTGGGAATTCACCCCTCCACTTT.

This clone is a singleton in its sample. This chain joins TRBV18 and TRBJ2-1, with 8 bases fitting TRBD2. Germline CDR1 KGHSH, CDR2 LQKENI. The junction had 3 bases not matched to a gene; V was cut back by 0 bases and J by 2 bases. The CDR3 runs 16 residues. The DNA of the CDR3 is TGTGCCAGCTCACCACCAGGAGCGGGGGCCTACAATGAGCAGTTCTTC. The encoded protein is CASSPPGAGAYNEQFF. Complete variable domain (other parts from reference TRBV18 and TRBJ2-1): NAGVMQNPRHLVRRRGQEARLRCSPMKGHSHVYWYRQLPEEGLKFMVYLQKENIIDESGMPKERFSAEFPKEGPSILRIQQVVRGDSAAYFCASSPPGAGAYNEQFFGPGTRLTVL.

This chain uses TRBV4-3 with TRBJ1-3; D call uncertain. The CDR3 contains 13 residues. CDR1 and CDR2 from the germline V gene are LGHNA and YSLEER. Trimming removed 1 base at V and 7 bases at J, with 8 bases between. CDR3: CASSQVSRNTIYF. The CDR3 nucleotides read TGCGCCAGCAGCCAAGTAAGCCGGAACACCATATATTTT.

This sequence joins TRBV19 and TRBJ2-2, with TRBD1 identical over 9 bases. This CDR3 has 14 amino acids. V lost 6 bases, J lost 6 bases, and 5 bases stayed unmatched. In germline, CDR1 is LNHDA, CDR2 SQIVND (reference sequence). CDR3 loop: CASRLDRGSGELFF. The CDR3 DNA reads as TGTGCCAGTAGACTGGACAGGGGCTCCGGGGAGCTGTTTTTT.

The chain has TRBV19 and TRBJ1-2; D perhaps matches TRBD1 (5 bases). Germline-derived CDR1 and CDR2 are LNHDA and SQIVND (reference sequence). V was trimmed by 4 bases and J by 1 base, leaving 16 bases between them. CDR3 length equals 16 residues. CDR3 bases: TGTGCCAGTAGTACCCAATCTCCAGGGCATAACTATGGCTACACCTTC. As protein: CASSTQSPGHNYGYTF.

This clone was seen just once. The same CDR3 arises from other DNA sequences in this sample as well. This chain uses TRBV3-1 (or the pseudogene TRBV3-2) with TRBJ1-2; D is ambiguous. Germline V gene lookup returns CDR1 LGHDT and CDR2 YNNKEL (reference sequence). The ends were cut back, 4 bases at V and 8 bases at J, with 8 bases in the middle. This CDR3 is 11 amino acids long. In nucleotides, the CDR3 is TGTGCCAGCAGCCGAGACATGGGCTACACCTTC. This codes for CASSRDMGYTF.

The chain uses TRBV6-5 and TRBJ1-2, with D unresolved. Germline-derived CDR1 and CDR2 are MNHEY and SVGAGI. The length of the CDR3 is 12 residues. The V and J ends lost 6 bases and 4 bases respectively, with 9 bases between them. CDR3 nucleotides: TGTGCCAGCAGAACAGAAAGCTATGGCTACACCTTC. Protein sequence: CASRTESYGYTF.

V gene TRBV3-1 (or the pseudogene TRBV3-2) combines with J gene TRBJ1-1; no definite D call. V was pared by 1 base and J by 4 bases, with 7 bases between. This CDR3 contains 13 residues. From germline, CDR1 is LGHDT and CDR2 YNNKEL (reference sequence). The CDR3 spells CASSQGRSTEAFF. The CDR3 nucleotides are TGTGCCAGCAGCCAAGGTCGCAGCACTGAAGCTTTCTTT.

The genes are TRBV29-1 and TRBJ2-1, with D possibly matching TRBD1 (5 bases). V was pared by 5 bases and J by 0 bases, with 8 bases between. Germline loops: CDR1 SQVTM, CDR2 ANQGSEA. This CDR3 has 13 residues. The CDR3 region is CSVQGSSYNEQFF. For the CDR3, the DNA is TGCAGCGTTCAGGGAAGCTCCTACAATGAGCAGTTCTTC.

The chain employs TRBV7-3 and TRBJ2-1; D is uncertain. This CDR3 spans 13 amino acids. The V end was cut by 1 base, the J end by 7 bases, with 8 bases between. CDR1 and CDR2 (germline): SGHTA, FQGTGA. For the CDR3, the DNA is TGTGCCAGCAGCTTAAGCGCGTGGAATGAGCAGTTCTTC. It specifies CASSLSAWNEQFF.

The chain carries TRBV27 and TRBJ2-3; D is possibly TRBD1 (5 bases). V was clipped by 5 bases and J by 5 bases, with 17 bases between them. The germline V gene encodes CDR1 MNHEY and CDR2 SMNVEV (reference sequence). This CDR3 spans 15 amino acids. The CDR3 protein is CASSLRRVVRDTQYF. CDR3 sequence (DNA): TGTGCCAGCAGTCTGCGCAGGGTGGTGAGAGATACGCAGTATTTT.

V usage is TRBV4-1 and J usage is TRBJ2-6; TRBD1 matches at 9 bases. CDR3 size: 19 residues. J gave up 0 bases and V 5 bases, and 11 bases lay outside the gene matches. Germline V CDR1 and CDR2: MGHRA, YSYEKL. The CDR3 spells CASSYRGPRDYSGANVLTF. The CDR3 DNA sequence: TGCGCCAGCAGCTACAGGGGGCCCAGGGATTACTCTGGGGCCAACGTCCTGACTTTC.

The chain couples TRBV7-8 to TRBJ1-1; 8 bases are shared with TRBD1. J was trimmed by 6 bases and V by 5 bases; bases with no gene match: 8. The CDR3 contains 14 residues. CDR1 is SGHVS and CDR2 is FQNEAQ in the germline V gene. For the CDR3, the DNA is TGTGCCAGCAGCCCCGGACAGGGTTTGGCTGAAGCTTTCTTT. Its translation is CASSPGQGLAEAFF.